The TCR beta chain under discussion was sequenced for a study of control samples from healthy donors and cancer patients. Clones were sequenced by immunoSEQ multiplex PCR, and TCRdb holds only the in-frame ones, with some missing. The table lists about 35,000 clones, 90% to 95% of them singletons. The sequencing sample was made of PBMCs. The clonotype was recovered from a man aged 40-55 years with colorectal cancer.

CDR3 loop: CASRLQGNTDTQYF. The CDR3 DNA sequence: TGTGCCAGCAGACTACAGGGAAACACAGATACGCAGTATTTT. This rearrangement joins TRBV6-5 to TRBJ2-3; D might be TRBD1 (6 bases). Germline CDR1 MNHEY, CDR2 SVGAGI. V was cut by 6 bases and J by 2 bases, with 12 bases left in between. The CDR3 covers 14 residues.